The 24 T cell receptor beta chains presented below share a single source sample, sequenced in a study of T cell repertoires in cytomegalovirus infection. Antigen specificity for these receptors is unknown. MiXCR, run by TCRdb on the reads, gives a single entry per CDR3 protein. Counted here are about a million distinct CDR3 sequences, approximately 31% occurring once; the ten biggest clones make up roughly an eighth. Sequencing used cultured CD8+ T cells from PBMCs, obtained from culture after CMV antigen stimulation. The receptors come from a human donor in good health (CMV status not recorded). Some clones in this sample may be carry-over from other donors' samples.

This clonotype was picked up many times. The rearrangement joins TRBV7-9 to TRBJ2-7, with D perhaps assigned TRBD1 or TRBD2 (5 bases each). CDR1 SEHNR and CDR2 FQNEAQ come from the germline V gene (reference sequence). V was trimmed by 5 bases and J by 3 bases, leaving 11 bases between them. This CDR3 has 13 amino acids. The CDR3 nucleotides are TGTGCCAGCAGCCCTGGGGGTAACTACGAGCAGTACTTC. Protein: CASSPGGNYEQYF.

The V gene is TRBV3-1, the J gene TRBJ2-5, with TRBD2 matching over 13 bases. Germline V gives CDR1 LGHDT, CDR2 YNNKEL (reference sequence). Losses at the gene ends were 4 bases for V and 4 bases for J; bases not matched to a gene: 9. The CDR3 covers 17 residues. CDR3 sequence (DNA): TGTGCCAGCAGCCTTCATGGACTAGCGGGGGTAGGAGAGACCCAGTACTTC. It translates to CASSLHGLAGVGETQYF.

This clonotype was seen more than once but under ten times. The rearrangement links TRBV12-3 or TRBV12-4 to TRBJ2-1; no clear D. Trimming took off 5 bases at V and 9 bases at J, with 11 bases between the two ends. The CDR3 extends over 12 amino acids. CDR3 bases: TGTGCCAGCAGTCGAATCAAAGGTGAGCAGTTCTTC. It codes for CASSRIKGEQFF.

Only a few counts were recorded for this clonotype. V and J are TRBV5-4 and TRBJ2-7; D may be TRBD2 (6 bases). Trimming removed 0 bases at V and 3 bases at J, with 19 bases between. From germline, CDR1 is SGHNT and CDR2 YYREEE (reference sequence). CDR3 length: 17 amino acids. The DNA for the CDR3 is TGTGCCAGCAGCTTGGCCCGAGGGCCGGGCGGGAACTACGAGCAGTACTTC. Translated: CASSLARGPGGNYEQYF.

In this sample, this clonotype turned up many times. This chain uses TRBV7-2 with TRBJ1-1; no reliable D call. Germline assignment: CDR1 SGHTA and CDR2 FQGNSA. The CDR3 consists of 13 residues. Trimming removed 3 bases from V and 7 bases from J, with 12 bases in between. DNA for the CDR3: TGTGCCAGCAGCTTCACCCGCGGCAGTGAAGCTTTCTTT. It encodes CASSFTRGSEAFF.

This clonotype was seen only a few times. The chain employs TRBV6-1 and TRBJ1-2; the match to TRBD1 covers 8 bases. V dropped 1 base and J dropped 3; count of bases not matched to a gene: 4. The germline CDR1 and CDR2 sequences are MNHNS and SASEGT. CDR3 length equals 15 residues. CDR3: CASSEGAGGYYGYTF. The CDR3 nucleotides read TGTGCCAGCAGTGAAGGGGCAGGGGGCTACTATGGCTACACCTTC.

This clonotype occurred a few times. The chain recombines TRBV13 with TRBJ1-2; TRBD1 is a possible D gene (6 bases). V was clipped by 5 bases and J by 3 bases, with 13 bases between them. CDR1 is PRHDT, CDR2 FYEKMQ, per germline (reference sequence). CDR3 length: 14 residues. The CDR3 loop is CASSRGGSHYGYTF. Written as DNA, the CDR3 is TGTGCCAGCAGCCGCGGGGGCTCACACTATGGCTACACCTTC.

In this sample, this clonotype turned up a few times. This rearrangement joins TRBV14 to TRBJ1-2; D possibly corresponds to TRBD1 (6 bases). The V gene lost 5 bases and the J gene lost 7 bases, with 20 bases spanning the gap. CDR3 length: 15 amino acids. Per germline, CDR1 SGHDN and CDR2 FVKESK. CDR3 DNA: TGTGCCAGCAGCAGCAGGGGCGTGAGTGCAGGTGGCTACACCTTC. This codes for CASSSRGVSAGGYTF. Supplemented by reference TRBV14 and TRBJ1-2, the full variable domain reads EAGVTQFPSHSVIEKGQTVTLRCDPISGHDNLYWYRRVMGKEIKFLLHFVKESKQDESGMPNNRFLAERTGGTYSTLKVQPAELEDSGVYFCASSSRGVSAGGYTFGSGTRLTVV.

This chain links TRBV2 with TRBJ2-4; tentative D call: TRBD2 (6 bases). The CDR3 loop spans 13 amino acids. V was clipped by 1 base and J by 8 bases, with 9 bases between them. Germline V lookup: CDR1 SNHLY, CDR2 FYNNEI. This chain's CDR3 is CASSEVPGDIQYF. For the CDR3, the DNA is TGTGCCAGCAGTGAAGTGCCGGGGGACATTCAGTACTTC.

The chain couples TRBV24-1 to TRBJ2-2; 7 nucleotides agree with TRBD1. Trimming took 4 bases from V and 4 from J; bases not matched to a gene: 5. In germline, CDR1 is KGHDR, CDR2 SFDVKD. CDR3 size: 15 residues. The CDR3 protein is CATSEPGGTTGELFF. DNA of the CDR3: TGTGCCACCAGTGAACCAGGGGGAACCACCGGGGAGCTGTTTTTT.

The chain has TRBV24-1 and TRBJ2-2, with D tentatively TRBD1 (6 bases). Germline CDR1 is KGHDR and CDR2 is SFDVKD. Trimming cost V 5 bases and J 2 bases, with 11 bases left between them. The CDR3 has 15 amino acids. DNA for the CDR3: TGTGCCACCAGTGCCGGGACACCTAACACCGGGGAGCTGTTTTTT. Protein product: CATSAGTPNTGELFF.

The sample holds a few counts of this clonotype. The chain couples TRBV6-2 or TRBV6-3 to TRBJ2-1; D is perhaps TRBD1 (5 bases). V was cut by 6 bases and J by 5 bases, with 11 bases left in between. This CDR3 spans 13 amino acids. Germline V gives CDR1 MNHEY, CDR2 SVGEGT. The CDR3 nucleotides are TGTGCCAGCAGCCGCAAGACAGACAATGAGCAGTTCTTC. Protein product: CASSRKTDNEQFF.

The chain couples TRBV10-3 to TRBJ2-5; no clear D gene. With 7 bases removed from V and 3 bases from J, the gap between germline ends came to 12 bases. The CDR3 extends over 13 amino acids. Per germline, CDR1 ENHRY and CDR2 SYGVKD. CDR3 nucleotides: TGTGCCATCAAAGGGATTGGGGAAGAGACCCAGTACTTC. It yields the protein CAIKGIGEETQYF.

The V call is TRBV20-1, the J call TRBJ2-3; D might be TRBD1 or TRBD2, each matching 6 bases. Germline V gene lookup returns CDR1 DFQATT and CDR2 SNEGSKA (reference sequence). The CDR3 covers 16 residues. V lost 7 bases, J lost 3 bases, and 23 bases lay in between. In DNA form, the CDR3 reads TGCAGTGTTAGTCCCCGGGTGTGGGGGGCAACAGATACGCAGTATTTT. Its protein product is CSVSPRVWGATDTQYF.

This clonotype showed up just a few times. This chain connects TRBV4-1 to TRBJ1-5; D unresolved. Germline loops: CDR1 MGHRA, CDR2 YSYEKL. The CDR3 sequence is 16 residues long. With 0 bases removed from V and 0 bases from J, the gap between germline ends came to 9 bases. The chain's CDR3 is CASSQDSQYSNQPQHF. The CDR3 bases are TGCGCCAGCAGCCAAGATTCCCAGTATAGCAATCAGCCCCAGCATTTT.

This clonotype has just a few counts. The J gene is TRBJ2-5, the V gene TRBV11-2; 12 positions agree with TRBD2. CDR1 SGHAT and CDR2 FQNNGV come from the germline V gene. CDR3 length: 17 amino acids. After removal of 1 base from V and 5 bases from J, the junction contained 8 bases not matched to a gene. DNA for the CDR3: TGTGCCAGCAGCTTAGGGACTAGCGGGGCCCCGGGGGAGACCCAGTACTTC. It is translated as CASSLGTSGAPGETQYF.

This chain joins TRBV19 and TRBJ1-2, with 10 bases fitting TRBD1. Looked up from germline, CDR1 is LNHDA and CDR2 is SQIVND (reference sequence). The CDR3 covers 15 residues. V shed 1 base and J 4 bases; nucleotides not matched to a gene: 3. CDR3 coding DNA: TGTGCCAGTAGTATAGTCCGGGACAGGGGCTATGGCTACACCTTC. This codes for CASSIVRDRGYGYTF.

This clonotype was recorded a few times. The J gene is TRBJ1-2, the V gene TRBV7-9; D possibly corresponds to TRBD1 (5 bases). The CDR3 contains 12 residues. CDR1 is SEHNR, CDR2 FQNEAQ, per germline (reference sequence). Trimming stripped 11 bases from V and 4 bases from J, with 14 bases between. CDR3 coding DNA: TGTGCCTGTAGGGACTTAGTCTATGGCTACACCTTC. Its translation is CACRDLVYGYTF.

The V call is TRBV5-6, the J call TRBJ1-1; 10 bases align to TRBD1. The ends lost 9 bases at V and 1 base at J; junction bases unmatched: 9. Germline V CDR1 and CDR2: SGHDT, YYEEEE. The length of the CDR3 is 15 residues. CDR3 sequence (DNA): TGTGCCACTTCGACAGGGGGCGCCCAGAACACTGAAGCTTTCTTT. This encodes CATSTGGAQNTEAFF.

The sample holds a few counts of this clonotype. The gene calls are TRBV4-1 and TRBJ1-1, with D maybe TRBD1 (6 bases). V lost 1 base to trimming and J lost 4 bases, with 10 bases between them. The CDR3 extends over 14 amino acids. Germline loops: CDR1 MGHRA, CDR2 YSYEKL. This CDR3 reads CASSQVGAGTEAFF. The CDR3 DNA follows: TGCGCCAGCAGCCAAGTGGGGGCGGGCACTGAAGCTTTCTTT.

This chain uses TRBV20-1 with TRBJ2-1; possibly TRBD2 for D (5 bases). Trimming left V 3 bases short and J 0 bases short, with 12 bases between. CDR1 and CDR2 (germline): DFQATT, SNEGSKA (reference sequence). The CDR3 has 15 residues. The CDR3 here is CSARDSPSSYNEQFF. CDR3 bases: TGCAGTGCTAGGGACTCCCCGAGCTCCTACAATGAGCAGTTCTTC.

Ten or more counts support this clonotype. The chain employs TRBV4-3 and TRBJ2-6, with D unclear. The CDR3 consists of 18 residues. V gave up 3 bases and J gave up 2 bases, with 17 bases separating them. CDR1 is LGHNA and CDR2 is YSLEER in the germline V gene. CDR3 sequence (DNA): TGCGCCAGCAGCCAGCTCCATAAGGGCGGCCCTGGGGCCAACGTCCTGACTTTC. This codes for CASSQLHKGGPGANVLTF.

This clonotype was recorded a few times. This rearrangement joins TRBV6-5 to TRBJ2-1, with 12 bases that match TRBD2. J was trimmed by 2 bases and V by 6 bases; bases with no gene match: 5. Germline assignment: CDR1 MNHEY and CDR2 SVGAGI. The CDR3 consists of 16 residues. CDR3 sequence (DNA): TGTGCCAGCAGGCCCCGACTAGCGGGGGCCTACAATGAGCAGTTCTTC. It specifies CASRPRLAGAYNEQFF.

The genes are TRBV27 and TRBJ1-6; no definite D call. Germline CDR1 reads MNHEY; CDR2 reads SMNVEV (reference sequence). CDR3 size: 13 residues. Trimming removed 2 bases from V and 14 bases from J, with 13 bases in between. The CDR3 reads CASSLVVGSALHF. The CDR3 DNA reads TGTGCCAGCAGTTTAGTTGTCGGGTCTGCCCTCCACTTT.